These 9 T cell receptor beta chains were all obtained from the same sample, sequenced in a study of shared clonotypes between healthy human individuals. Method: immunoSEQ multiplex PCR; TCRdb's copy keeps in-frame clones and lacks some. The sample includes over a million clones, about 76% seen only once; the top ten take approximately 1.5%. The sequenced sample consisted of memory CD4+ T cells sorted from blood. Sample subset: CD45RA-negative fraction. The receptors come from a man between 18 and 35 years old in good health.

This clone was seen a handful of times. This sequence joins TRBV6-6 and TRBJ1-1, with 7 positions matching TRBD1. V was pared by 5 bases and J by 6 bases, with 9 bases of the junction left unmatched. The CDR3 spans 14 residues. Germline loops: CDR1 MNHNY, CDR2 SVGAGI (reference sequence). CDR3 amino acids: CASSPGQERAEAFF. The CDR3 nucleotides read TGTGCCAGCAGTCCCGGACAGGAGAGGGCTGAAGCTTTCTTT.

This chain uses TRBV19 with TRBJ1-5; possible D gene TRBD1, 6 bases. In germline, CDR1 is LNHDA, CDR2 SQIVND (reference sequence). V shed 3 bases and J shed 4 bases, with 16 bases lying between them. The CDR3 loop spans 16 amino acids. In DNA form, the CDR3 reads TGTGCCAGTAGTATCACACAGGGTTTTTGGAATCAGCCCCAGCATTTT. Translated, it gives CASSITQGFWNQPQHF. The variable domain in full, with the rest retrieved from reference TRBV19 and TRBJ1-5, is DGGITQSPKYLFRKEGQNVTLSCEQNLNHDAMYWYRQDPGQGLRLIYYSQIVNDFQKGDIAEGYSVSREKKESFPLTVTSAQKNPTAFYLCASSITQGFWNQPQHFGDGTRLSIL.

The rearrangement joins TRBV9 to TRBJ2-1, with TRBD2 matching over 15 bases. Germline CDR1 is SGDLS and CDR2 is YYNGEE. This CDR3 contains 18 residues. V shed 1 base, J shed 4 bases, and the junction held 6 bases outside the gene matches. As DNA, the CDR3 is TGTGCCAGCAGCGTATCGTTCGGACTAGCGGGAGGGTACAATGAGCAGTTCTTC. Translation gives CASSVSFGLAGGYNEQFF.

The CDR3 DNA reads as TGCGCCAGCAGCTTGGAGGCGTTGGGGAAAAACACTGAAGCTTTCTTT. Translation: CASSLEALGKNTEAFF. The chain has TRBV5-1 and TRBJ1-1; D gene uncertain. Germline V CDR1 and CDR2: SGHRS, YFSETQ. The CDR3 totals 16 residues. V dropped 0 bases and J dropped 2 bases, with 14 bases sitting between them.

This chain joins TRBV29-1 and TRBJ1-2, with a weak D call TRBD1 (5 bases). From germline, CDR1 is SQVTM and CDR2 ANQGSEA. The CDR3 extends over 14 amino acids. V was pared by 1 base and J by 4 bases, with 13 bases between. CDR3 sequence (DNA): TGCAGCGTTGAAGGGCAGAGGGGCCTCTATGGCTACACCTTC. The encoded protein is CSVEGQRGLYGYTF.

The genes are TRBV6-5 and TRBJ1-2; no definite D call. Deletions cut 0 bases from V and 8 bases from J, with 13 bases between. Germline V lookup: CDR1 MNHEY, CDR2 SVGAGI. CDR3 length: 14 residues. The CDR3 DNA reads TGTGCCAGCAGTTACTCGTGGGATATGGGGGGCTACACCTTC. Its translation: CASSYSWDMGGYTF.

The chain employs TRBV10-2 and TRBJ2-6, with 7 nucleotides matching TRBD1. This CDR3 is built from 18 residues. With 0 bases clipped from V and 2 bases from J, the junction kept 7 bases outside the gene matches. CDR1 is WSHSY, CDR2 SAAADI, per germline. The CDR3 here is CASSESGRGSAGANVLTF. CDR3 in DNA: TGCGCCAGCAGTGAGTCGGGCAGGGGGTCAGCTGGGGCCAACGTCCTGACTTTC.

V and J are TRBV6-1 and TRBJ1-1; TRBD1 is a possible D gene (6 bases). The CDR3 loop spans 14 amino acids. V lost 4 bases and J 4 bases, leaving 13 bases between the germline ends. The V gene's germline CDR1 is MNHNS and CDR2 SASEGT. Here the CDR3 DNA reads TGTGCCAGCAGTGGTAACACAGGGCTCACTGAAGCTTTCTTT. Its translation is CASSGNTGLTEAFF.

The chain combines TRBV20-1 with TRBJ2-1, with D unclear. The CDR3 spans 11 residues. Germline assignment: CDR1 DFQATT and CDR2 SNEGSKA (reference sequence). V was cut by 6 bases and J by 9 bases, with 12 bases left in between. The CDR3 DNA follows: TGCAGTGCCAAGACTTCTAGTGAGCAGTTCTTC. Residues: CSAKTSSEQFF.